This TCR beta chain stems from a study of cytomegalovirus exposure and HLA in healthy donors. Overall study findings and caveats: Further analysis was carried out later, and it showed several of the most significant clusters appearing linked to common viral pathogens.

Researchers ran the PCR with 60 Vbeta and 13 Jbeta primers. Data came from immunoSEQ multiplex PCR; TCRdb stores just in-frame clones and leaves some out. The data show about 100,000 clones, with over 80% seen just once and 2.6% held by the top ten. To note about this clone: Antigen specificity is unknown.

The sequenced sample was PBMCs. This receptor was obtained from a middle-aged man in good health and CMV-seronegative.

The CDR3 DNA is TGTGCCAGCAGCCTTAGGACAGGTTTTAACACCGGGGAGCTGTTTTTT. Residues: CASSLRTGFNTGELFF. The chain carries TRBV7-6 and TRBJ2-2; 7 bases align to TRBD1. Losses at the gene ends were 5 bases for V and 2 bases for J; bases not matched to a gene: 8. Germline V gene sequence: CDR1 SGHVS, CDR2 FNYEAQ. The CDR3 has 16 amino acids. Drawing the rest from reference TRBV7-6 and TRBJ2-2, the complete variable domain is GAGVSQSPRYKVTKRGQDVALRCDPISGHVSLYWYRQALGQGPEFLTYFNYEAQQDKSGLPNDRFSAERPEGSISTLTIQRTEQRDSAMYRCASSLRTGFNTGELFFGEGSRLTVL.